This TCR beta chain was profiled in a study of T cell changes during pregnancy in multiple sclerosis. The CDR3 is 13 amino acids. Germline lookup yields CDR1 KGHSY and CDR2 FQNENV. The germline V and J ends were trimmed by 0 bases and 7 bases, with 7 bases remaining between them. TCRdb keeps only in-frame clones here, not all; method: immunoSEQ multiplex PCR. Of tens of thousands of clones listed, approximately 90% are singletons. The source material was peripheral blood, sampled in the third trimester of pregnancy. The origin of this receptor is a female donor with multiple sclerosis, enrolled in a pregnancy study. V gene TRBV16 combines with J gene TRBJ2-1, with D unresolved. This CDR3 reads CASSQSIGNEQFF. The CDR3 coding sequence is TGTGCCAGCAGCCAATCTATCGGGAATGAGCAGTTCTTC.